A selection of T cell receptor beta chains follows, all from one sample in a study of OX40 agonist ivuxolimab in advanced cancers. TCRdb keeps only in-frame clones here, not all; method: immunoSEQ multiplex PCR. This sample carries 50,000 to 70,000 clones, around 87% of them seen once, and the ten largest clones take 0.3% to 0.45%. Here the sequenced sample was CD4+ or CD8+ T cells sorted from blood, taken in a trial of the OX40 agonist ivuxolimab. These receptors were obtained from an adult with an advanced solid tumor such as melanoma, head and neck, liver or kidney cancer. Each CDR3 is given with its conserved first and last residue. The D gene is left open where the match is weak. Some rows have no size entry. The others give once, few or many, or a class for an expanded clone.

abundance,d_gene,j_gene,len,v_gene,CDR3aa,CDR3nt
once,NA,TRBJ1-4,16,TRBV6-1,CASSEAGGRTNEKLFF,TGTGCCAGCAGTGAGGCGGGGGGTAGGACTAATGAAAAACTGTTTTTT
NA,NA,TRBJ1-2,14,TRBV5-1,CASSLHGAGYGYTF,TGCGCCAGCAGCTTGCACGGAGCGGGCTATGGCTACACCTTC
few,TRBD2,TRBJ2-7,20,TRBV10-3,CAIKTTGLAGVGGSYEEQYF,TGTGCCATTAAGACGACTGGGCTAGCGGGAGTGGGGGGGAGTTACGAAGAGCAGTACTTC
NA,NA,TRBJ2-1,12,TRBV30,CAWSVLAYEQFF,TGTGCCTGGAGTGTACTTGCTTATGAGCAGTTCTTC
NA,NA,TRBJ2-3,12,TRBV2,CASRERTDTQYF,TGTGCCAGCAGGGAAAGAACAGATACGCAGTATTTT
NA,NA,TRBJ2-7,13,TRBV14,CASSEIRGYEQYF,TGTGCCAGCAGCGAAATCAGGGGCTACGAGCAGTACTTC
few,NA,TRBJ1-1,15,TRBV7-9,CASRQPLRVGTEAFF,TGTGCCAGCAGACAACCTCTCAGGGTGGGCACTGAAGCTTTCTTT
NA,TRBD1,TRBJ2-1,12,TRBV28,CASSGQGREQFF,TGTGCCAGCAGTGGACAGGGGAGGGAGCAGTTCTTC
NA,TRBD1,TRBJ2-3,15,TRBV10-1,CASSPPGQGADTQYF,TGCGCCAGCAGTCCTCCGGGACAGGGCGCAGATACGCAGTATTTT
NA,NA,TRBJ1-2,17,TRBV7-9,CASSPRGLKDRLQGYTF,TGTGCCAGCAGCCCCCGTGGGCTGAAGGACCGTTTACAAGGCTACACCTTC
once,NA,TRBJ2-3,12,TRBV28,CASSLSGVPQYF,TGTGCCAGCAGTTTGTCCGGGGTACCGCAGTATTTT
once,NA,TRBJ2-2,15,TRBV5-1,CASSLADQSGGELFF,TGCGCCAGCAGCTTGGCCGACCAGTCAGGAGGGGAGCTGTTTTTT
few,NA,TRBJ1-2,13,TRBV29-1,CSVLPDDRRGYTF,TGCAGCGTTTTACCGGATGACAGGCGCGGCTACACCTTC
NA,NA,TRBJ2-4,12,TRBV19,CASSIEGNIQYF,TGTGCCAGTAGTATTGAGGGAAACATTCAGTACTTC
NA,TRBD2,TRBJ2-7,14,TRBV4-3,CASSQGGRATEQYF,TGCGCCAGCAGCCAAGGCGGGAGGGCCACCGAGCAGTACTTC
NA,TRBD1,TRBJ1-6,15,TRBV5-1,CASSRGTGDNSPLHF,TGCGCCAGCAGCAGGGGGACAGGTGATAATTCACCCCTCCACTTT
NA,TRBD1,TRBJ1-2,15,TRBV6-1,CASRPGTGGGHGYTF,TGTGCCAGCAGACCCGGGACAGGGGGCGGCCATGGCTACACCTTC
NA,TRBD2,TRBJ2-1,17,TRBV18,CASSRTGINSGNTEQFF,TGTGCCAGCTCACGAACTGGGATTAATAGCGGGAACACTGAGCAGTTCTTC
NA,NA,TRBJ1-3,14,TRBV12-5,CASRPYASGNTIYF,TGTGCTAGTAGACCGTATGCCTCTGGAAACACCATATATTTT
NA,NA,TRBJ2-3,12,TRBV19,CASGVSTDTQYF,TGTGCTTCAGGGGTTAGCACAGATACGCAGTATTTT
NA,TRBD2,TRBJ2-2,15,TRBV29-1,CSASASGGASGELFF,TGCAGCGCCTCGGCTAGCGGGGGGGCCAGTGGGGAGCTGTTTTTT
NA,TRBD1,TRBJ1-5,14,TRBV19,CASSIEGGPTPQHF,TGTGCCAGTAGTATAGAAGGGGGCCCAACGCCCCAGCATTTT
once,NA,TRBJ1-4,15,TRBV18,CASSPSSRGDEKLFF,TGTGCCAGCTCACCAAGCTCGAGGGGGGATGAAAAACTGTTTTTT
NA,NA,TRBJ1-1,13,TRBV15,CATSSRQAVEAFF,TGTGCCACCAGCAGCAGACAGGCCGTGGAAGCTTTCTTT
few,NA,TRBJ2-1,13,TRBV5-4,CASSVDYYNEQFF,TGTGCCAGCAGCGTGGACTACTACAATGAGCAGTTCTTC
NA,TRBD1,TRBJ1-6,15,TRBV6-1,CASSVRDRSNSPLHF,TGTGCCAGCAGTGTCCGGGACAGGAGTAATTCACCCCTCCACTTT
NA,NA,TRBJ1-3,14,TRBV19,CASMRADSGNTIYF,TGTGCCAGTATGAGGGCGGACTCTGGAAACACCATATATTTT
NA,TRBD2,TRBJ2-5,16,TRBV5-4,CASSSLRAGGHETQYF,TGTGCCAGCAGCTCCCTGCGGGCGGGGGGGCATGAGACCCAGTACTTC
NA,TRBD1,TRBJ1-3,14,TRBV28,CASSLDRVGNTIYF,TGTGCCAGCAGTTTAGACAGGGTAGGAAACACCATATATTTT
NA,NA,TRBJ2-7,16,TRBV27,CASSLGRGETSYEQYF,TGTGCCAGCAGTTTAGGTAGAGGGGAAACCTCCTACGAGCAGTACTTC
NA,NA,TRBJ1-1,15,TRBV6-1,CASSEVLGLNTEAFF,TGTGCCAGCAGTGAAGTCCTGGGCCTGAACACTGAAGCTTTCTTT
NA,NA,TRBJ1-1,15,TRBV15,CATSNNRLGNTEAFF,TGTGCCACCAGCAACAACAGGCTAGGGAACACTGAAGCTTTCTTT
NA,TRBD1,TRBJ2-5,17,TRBV5-5,CASFPGQGARGKKTQYF,TGTGCCAGCTTCCCGGGACAGGGGGCGCGAGGCAAAAAGACCCAGTACTTC
NA,TRBD1,TRBJ2-7,17,TRBV5-8,CASSLWRWGTGSNEQYF,TGTGCCAGCAGCTTGTGGCGGTGGGGGACAGGGTCCAACGAGCAGTACTTC
NA,NA,TRBJ2-1,14,TRBV21-1,CASSKAQGGNEQFF,TGTGCCAGCAGCAAAGCGCAGGGGGGCAATGAGCAGTTCTTC
NA,NA,TRBJ2-5,11,TRBV20-1,CSATGGKTQYF,TGCAGTGCTACTGGGGGTAAGACCCAGTACTTC
NA,TRBD2,TRBJ2-3,16,TRBV18,CASSPPAGGPRDTQYF,TGTGCCAGCTCACCACCGGCGGGGGGGCCACGAGATACGCAGTATTTT
NA,TRBD1,TRBJ1-5,16,TRBV28,CASSFGGQGSNQPQHF,TGTGCCAGCAGTTTCGGCGGACAGGGTAGCAATCAGCCCCAGCATTTT
NA,TRBD1,TRBJ2-4,17,TRBV5-4,CASSNRGDAQRGSIQYF,TGTGCCAGCAGCAACAGGGGAGACGCCCAACGGGGTAGCATTCAGTACTTC
NA,NA,TRBJ2-1,13,TRBV28,CASGPSSYNEQFF,TGTGCCAGCGGTCCCAGCTCCTACAATGAGCAGTTCTTC
NA,NA,TRBJ2-2,14,TRBV19,CASSIGQTTGELFF,TGTGCCAGTAGTATCGGGCAGACCACCGGGGAGCTGTTTTTT
NA,NA,TRBJ2-4,18,TRBV5-5,CASSLAGIQNLAKNIQYF,TGTGCCAGCAGCTTGGCAGGAATCCAAAATTTAGCCAAAAACATTCAGTACTTC
few,TRBD1,TRBJ1-3,17,TRBV10-3,CAISAKTGELSGNTIYF,TGTGCCATCAGTGCAAAAACAGGGGAACTCTCCGGAAACACCATATATTTT
once,NA,TRBJ2-5,18,TRBV2,CASIERAYSKLYQETQYF,TGTGCCAGCATCGAAAGGGCATATTCCAAATTGTACCAAGAGACCCAGTACTTC
NA,NA,TRBJ2-7,15,TRBV5-1,CASSLDPTASYEQYF,TGCGCCAGCAGCTTGGATCCGACAGCCTCCTACGAGCAGTACTTC
NA,NA,TRBJ2-3,12,TRBV4-1,CASSKGIDTQYF,TGCGCCAGCAGCAAGGGCATAGATACGCAGTATTTT
NA,NA,TRBJ1-1,11,TRBV30,CASSRGPEAFF,TGTGCCTCGTCAAGGGGCCCTGAAGCTTTCTTT
once,TRBD1,TRBJ1-1,14,TRBV29-1,CSVALTGGNTEAFF,TGCAGCGTCGCCCTGACAGGGGGTAACACTGAAGCTTTCTTT
NA,NA,TRBJ1-2,13,TRBV7-9,CASSVDSNYGYTF,TGTGCCAGCAGCGTGGACAGTAACTATGGCTACACCTTC
few,NA,TRBJ1-1,15,TRBV4-1,CASSQSVWDIGEAFF,TGCGCCAGCAGCCAATCTGTTTGGGATATCGGTGAAGCTTTCTTT
once,TRBD2,TRBJ2-7,13,TRBV9,CASGPSGTYEQYF,TGTGCCAGCGGCCCTAGCGGAACCTACGAGCAGTACTTC
NA,TRBD1,TRBJ2-3,15,TRBV5-1,CASSEGQGIPHTQYF,TGCGCCAGCAGCGAAGGACAGGGGATCCCTCATACGCAGTATTTT